These 15 T cell receptor beta chains came from one sample sequenced in a study of PD-L1 blockade in urothelial cancer. The repertoire was sequenced with immunoSEQ multiplex PCR; TCRdb's copy has only in-frame clones and lacks some. The table records around 56,000 clones, just over 85% of them present only once. The sequences come from PBMCs, collected around atezolizumab (anti-PD-L1) treatment. All receptors come from a man in his forties or fifties with urothelial cancer.

This clone was seen only once. The chain employs TRBV6-1 and TRBJ2-7; 9 bases fit TRBD1. After removal of 3 bases from V and 2 bases from J, the junction contained 11 bases not matched to a gene. Germline CDR1 is MNHNS and CDR2 is SASEGT. This CDR3 is 17 amino acids long. CDR3 amino acids: CASSDFTLTGGPYEQYF. The CDR3 nucleotides read TGTGCCAGCAGTGATTTCACCTTGACAGGGGGGCCCTACGAGCAGTACTTC.

The rearrangement uses TRBV6-5 and TRBJ2-7, with TRBD2 matching over 11 bases. The CDR3 consists of 15 residues. J lost 2 bases, V lost 5 bases, and 5 bases had no gene match. Looked up from germline, CDR1 is MNHEY and CDR2 is SVGAGI. CDR3 region: CASSQTSGVTYEQYF. CDR3 nucleotides: TGTGCCAGCAGTCAGACTAGCGGGGTAACCTACGAGCAGTACTTC.

This chain joins TRBV19 and TRBJ2-1, with D possibly being TRBD2 (6 bases). Germline V lookup: CDR1 LNHDA, CDR2 SQIVND (reference sequence). This CDR3 is built from 13 residues. V lost 9 bases and J lost 3, with 12 bases in between. This chain's CDR3 is CASGGTLYNEQFF. The CDR3, as DNA: TGTGCCAGCGGGGGTACCCTCTACAATGAGCAGTTCTTC.

V gene TRBV5-1 combines with J gene TRBJ2-1, with D possibly matching TRBD2 (7 bases). Per germline, CDR1 SGHRS and CDR2 YFSETQ. V was cut by 0 bases and J by 2 bases, with 9 bases left in between. The CDR3 has 15 residues. In DNA form, the CDR3 reads TGCGCCAGCAGCTTGGGCGGGGGCGCCTACAATGAGCAGTTCTTC. Protein sequence: CASSLGGGAYNEQFF.

The chain is built from TRBV19 and TRBJ2-3; maybe TRBD1 (6 bases). The V gene's germline CDR1 is LNHDA and CDR2 SQIVND (reference sequence). The CDR3 covers 13 residues. The ends were cut back, 7 bases at V and 2 bases at J, with 10 bases in the middle. CDR3 region: CASIGGVTDTQYF. DNA for the CDR3: TGTGCCAGTATAGGGGGAGTCACAGATACGCAGTATTTT.

This clone has more than one count but fewer than ten. The chain links TRBV28 to TRBJ1-5; tentative D call: TRBD1 (5 bases). The ends were cut back, 5 bases at V and 4 bases at J, with 12 bases in the middle. Germline V gives CDR1 MDHEN, CDR2 SYDVKM. This CDR3 has 14 amino acids. This CDR3 reads CASSIYQGNQPQHF. For the CDR3, the DNA is TGTGCCAGCAGTATTTACCAGGGAAATCAGCCCCAGCATTTT.

The genes are TRBV6-1 and TRBJ2-7; D might be TRBD2 (5 bases). Germline CDR1 is MNHNS and CDR2 is SASEGT. There are 12 residues in the CDR3. Trimming cost V 7 bases and J 0 bases, with 7 bases left between them. The CDR3 protein is CASTGYSYEQYF. The CDR3 coding sequence is TGTGCCAGCACGGGGTACTCCTACGAGCAGTACTTC.

This clone appeared a single time. This chain joins TRBV4-1 and TRBJ2-1; D unclear. CDR1 and CDR2 (germline): MGHRA, YSYEKL. This CDR3 region has 13 residues. Between the trimmed V and J ends, which lost 0 bases and 3 bases, there was a span of 3 bases. CDR3 sequence (DNA): TGCGCCAGCAGCCAAGACTTCTACAATGAGCAGTTCTTC. It encodes CASSQDFYNEQFF.

The chain recombines TRBV28 with TRBJ1-2, with a possible D match to TRBD1 (6 bases). V lost 6 bases and J 6 bases, leaving 17 bases between the germline ends. CDR3 size: 14 residues. Germline CDR1 and CDR2: MDHEN and SYDVKM. Written as DNA, the CDR3 is TGTGCCAGCAGGGAAACAGGGAGAGGTCATGGCTACACCTTC. The encoded protein is CASRETGRGHGYTF.

The chain employs TRBV5-4 and TRBJ2-7; 10 bases map to TRBD1. Germline CDR1 reads SGHNT; CDR2 reads YYREEE (reference sequence). Losses at the gene ends were 4 bases for V and 3 bases for J; bases not matched to a gene: 10. This CDR3 spans 16 amino acids. The CDR3 here is CASSDMTGGLFYEQYF. CDR3 nucleotides: TGTGCCAGCAGCGATATGACAGGGGGCTTATTCTACGAGCAGTACTTC.

The chain has TRBV5-1 and TRBJ2-3, with 8 positions matching TRBD1. Per the germline V gene, CDR1 is SGHRS and CDR2 is YFSETQ. The junction had 7 bases not matched to a gene; V was cut back by 3 bases and J by 4 bases. This CDR3 is built from 15 residues. CDR3 sequence reads: CASSSQGARADTQYF. CDR3 bases: TGCGCCAGCAGCTCGCAGGGGGCCCGAGCAGATACGCAGTATTTT. The variable domain in full, with the rest retrieved from reference TRBV5-1 and TRBJ2-3, is KAGVTQTPRYLIKTRGQQVTLSCSPISGHRSVSWYQQTPGQGLQFLFEYFSETQRNKGNFPGRFSGRQFSNSRSEMNVSTLELGDSALYLCASSSQGARADTQYFGPGTRLTVL.

This rearrangement joins TRBV7-2 to TRBJ2-1; TRBD2 agrees at 12 bases. Trimming removed 1 base from V and 5 bases from J; junction bases left unmatched: 6. The germline V gene encodes CDR1 SGHTA and CDR2 FQGNSA. The CDR3 length is 17 residues. CDR3 nucleotide sequence: TGTGCCAGCAGCTTAGTAGGAGGACTAGCGGGAAACAATGAGCAGTTCTTC. Protein sequence: CASSLVGGLAGNNEQFF. Full variable domain (remainder filled in from reference TRBV7-2 and TRBJ2-1): GAGVSQSPSNKVTEKGKDVELRCDPISGHTALYWYRQSLGQGLEFLIYFQGNSAPDKSGLPSDRFSAERTGGSVSTLTIQRTQQEDSAVYLCASSLVGGLAGNNEQFFGPGTRLTVL.

The chain combines TRBV2 with TRBJ1-5; D is unclear. V gave up 7 bases and J gave up 6 bases, with 16 bases separating them. CDR1 is SNHLY, CDR2 FYNNEI, per germline. The CDR3 length is 14 residues. The CDR3 region is CASNGGRIGQPQHF. CDR3 sequence (DNA): TGTGCCAGCAACGGAGGGAGGATCGGTCAGCCCCAGCATTTT.

The rearrangement links TRBV9 to TRBJ2-3; 7 nucleotides align to TRBD2. V shed 3 bases and J 0 bases; nucleotides not matched to a gene: 4. CDR1 is SGDLS and CDR2 is YYNGEE in the germline V gene. The length of the CDR3 is 15 residues. DNA for the CDR3: TGTGCCAGCAGCGCCGTGGGGGGGAGCACAGATACGCAGTATTTT. Translation: CASSAVGGSTDTQYF.

This chain joins TRBV6-1 and TRBJ1-6; D unresolved. The CDR3 has 15 amino acids. Trimming stripped 8 bases from V and 10 bases from J, with 21 bases between. Germline-derived CDR1 and CDR2 are MNHNS and SASEGT. The CDR3 protein is CASRSEGPYPSPLHF. The DNA for the CDR3 is TGTGCCAGCCGGAGTGAGGGCCCGTATCCATCACCCCTCCACTTT.